The next 26 T cell receptor beta chains were all read from a single sample in a study of CD8+ T cells in alopecia areata. Stated treatment: oral pan-JAK inhibitor, 5-10 mg twice daily. Extracted RNA was reverse transcribed, and the resulting cDNA served as sequencing template. The repertoire was sequenced with immunoSEQ multiplex PCR; TCRdb's copy has only in-frame clones and lacks some. Counted here are roughly 210,000 clones, less than 45% occurring once; the ten biggest clones make up over 2%. Sequencing used CD4+ T cells sorted from blood, obtained at roughly week 38, from a patient treated with tofacitinib. These TCRs come from a human donor with alopecia areata.

J is TRBJ1-3 and V is TRBV29-1, with 9 nucleotides matching TRBD1. V was clipped by 0 bases and J by 0 bases; unmatched bases: 3. This CDR3 has 16 residues. The germline V gene has CDR1 SQVTM and CDR2 ANQGSEA. CDR3 loop: CSVEEGQGISGNTIYF. CDR3 in DNA: TGCAGCGTTGAAGAGGGACAGGGTATCTCTGGAAACACCATATATTTT.

The V and J genes are TRBV4-2 and TRBJ2-7; 7 bases fit TRBD2. Germline assignment: CDR1 LGHNA and CDR2 YNFKEQ. The ends lost 4 bases at V and 2 bases at J; junction bases unmatched: 8. This CDR3 contains 15 residues. The CDR3 is CASSPVAGDTYEQYF. CDR3 in DNA: TGTGCCAGCAGCCCCGTAGCGGGTGACACCTACGAGCAGTACTTC.

This clone has just a few counts. The V call is TRBV15, the J call TRBJ1-5, with unresolved D. This CDR3 comprises 15 residues. V was clipped by 0 bases and J by 3 bases, with 9 bases between them. Germline CDR1 is LNHNV and CDR2 is YYDKDF (reference sequence). CDR3 sequence reads: CATSRDLAYNQPQHF. CDR3 nucleotides: TGTGCCACCAGCAGAGATCTGGCATACAATCAGCCCCAGCATTTT.

The rearrangement uses TRBV7-2 and TRBJ1-2, with D perhaps TRBD1 (5 bases). The CDR3 is 16 residues long. Germline V lookup: CDR1 SGHTA, CDR2 FQGNSA. V lost 4 bases, J lost 1 base, and 16 bases lay in between. Here the CDR3 DNA reads TGTGCCAGCAGCTCCCCCACGGGGGGGAGTAACTATGGCTACACCTTC. This codes for CASSSPTGGSNYGYTF. Using reference TRBV7-2 and TRBJ1-2 for the parts outside the CDR3, the full variable domain is GAGVSQSPSNKVTEKGKDVELRCDPISGHTALYWYRQSLGQGLEFLIYFQGNSAPDKSGLPSDRFSAERTGGSVSTLTIQRTQQEDSAVYLCASSSPTGGSNYGYTFGSGTRLTVV.

This clone appeared a few times. The chain combines TRBV29-1 with TRBJ2-1, with 11 bases lining up with TRBD2. V lost 6 bases, J lost 4 bases, and 17 bases stayed unmatched. Germline-derived CDR1 and CDR2 are SQVTM and ANQGSEA. The CDR3 length is 18 residues. The CDR3 DNA is TGCAGCGTCCCCACTCACGGCCGTAGCGGGAGGGGATACAATGAGCAGTTCTTC. Translated, it gives CSVPTHGRSGRGYNEQFF.

The rearrangement links TRBV30 to TRBJ1-2, with 8 nucleotides matching TRBD1. CDR1 is GTSNPN, CDR2 SVGIG, per germline (reference sequence). V trimming: 0 bases; J trimming: 10 bases; junction bases outside the gene matches: 4. This CDR3 comprises 12 residues. CDR3 DNA sequence: TGTGCCTGGAGTGTACCGGGACAGGTCTACACCTTC. Protein sequence: CAWSVPGQVYTF.

This clone was observed a handful of times. This sequence joins TRBV4-1 and TRBJ1-1; no firm D call. The CDR3 length is 14 residues. The ends were cut back, 0 bases at V and 7 bases at J, with 12 bases in the middle. Germline CDR1 and CDR2: MGHRA and YSYEKL. CDR3 sequence: CASSQDYAGNEAFF. Here the CDR3 DNA reads TGCGCCAGCAGCCAAGATTACGCAGGTAATGAAGCTTTCTTT.

The count of this clone is one. This chain uses TRBV30 with TRBJ2-5, with D uncertain. The germline gives CDR1 GTSNPN, CDR2 SVGIG (reference sequence). CDR3 length: 10 amino acids. Trimming pared 4 bases from V and 3 bases from J, leaving 3 bases between. DNA for the CDR3: TGTGCCTGGATGAAAGAGACCCAGTACTTC. This sequence encodes CAWMKETQYF.

J is TRBJ2-1 and V is TRBV29-1; TRBD2 might be the D (6 bases). From germline, CDR1 is SQVTM and CDR2 ANQGSEA. The CDR3 extends over 14 amino acids. The V gene lost 4 bases and the J gene lost 5 bases, with 15 bases spanning the gap. The CDR3 region is CSVGVSGRDNEQFF. The CDR3 DNA reads TGCAGCGTTGGGGTCAGCGGGCGTGACAATGAGCAGTTCTTC.

The rearrangement uses TRBV7-3 and TRBJ2-3; D not resolved. Trimming stripped 3 bases from V and 7 bases from J, with 11 bases between. Germline V CDR1 and CDR2: SGHTA, FQGTGA. CDR3 length: 13 amino acids. The CDR3 nucleotides are TGTGCCAGCAGCTTCGGCCCTTGGAATACGCAGTATTTT. The encoded protein is CASSFGPWNTQYF.

J is TRBJ2-3 and V is TRBV6-1; D is uncertain. There are 15 residues in the CDR3. Germline V gene data show CDR1 as MNHNS and CDR2 as SASEGT. Trimming left V 3 bases short and J 2 bases short, with 12 bases between. Here the CDR3 DNA reads TGTGCCAGCAGTGATGGCCTGTATCACACAGATACGCAGTATTTT. Its translation is CASSDGLYHTDTQYF.

The chain joins TRBV30 to TRBJ1-2; no clear D. V lost 3 bases and J lost 1, with 12 bases in between. Germline V gives CDR1 GTSNPN, CDR2 SVGIG (reference sequence). The length of the CDR3 is 14 residues. The CDR3 coding sequence is TGTGCCTGGAGATTGAACACCGGTAACTATGGCTACACCTTC. Translation gives CAWRLNTGNYGYTF.

About this clone: This sample includes further DNA sequences coding for the same CDR3. The chain uses TRBV29-1 and TRBJ2-1; the D gene is possibly TRBD1 (5 bases). Between the trimmed V and J ends, which lost 6 bases and 1 base, there was a span of 16 bases. CDR1 and CDR2 from the germline V gene are SQVTM and ANQGSEA. The CDR3 has 15 amino acids. The CDR3 here is CSVSRGSGSYNEQFF. CDR3 nucleotide sequence: TGCAGCGTAAGTAGGGGTTCAGGTTCCTACAATGAGCAGTTCTTC.

A remark on this clone: This could be a read error, since a much larger clone is one nucleotide away. Distinct nucleotide sequences in the sample also encode this CDR3. This chain joins TRBV11-2 and TRBJ2-1, with 9 bases fitting TRBD1. The CDR3 is 15 residues long. Germline CDR1 is SGHAT and CDR2 is FQNNGV. V dropped 3 bases and J dropped 4; count of bases not matched to a gene: 4. This CDR3 reads CASSLGTGRYNEQFF. In DNA form, the CDR3 reads TGTGCCAGCAGCTTGGGGACAGGGAGGTACAATGAGCAGTTCTTC.

The chain links TRBV7-9 to TRBJ1-1; a weak D match, TRBD1 (5 bases). Germline lookup yields CDR1 SEHNR and CDR2 FQNEAQ (reference sequence). CDR3 size: 15 residues. The germline V and J ends were trimmed by 10 bases and 2 bases, with 20 bases remaining between them. The DNA of the CDR3 is TGTGCCACCCACTGGCAGGGATCCCTAAACACTGAAGCTTTCTTT. It yields the protein CATHWQGSLNTEAFF.

This clone was found a few times. The chain recombines TRBV30 with TRBJ2-3; TRBD2 is a possible D gene (5 bases). The CDR3 is made up of 14 amino acids. Germline V gives CDR1 GTSNPN, CDR2 SVGIG (reference sequence). V lost 3 bases and J 3 bases, leaving 13 bases between the germline ends. The CDR3 here is CAWRGQVATDTQYF. The CDR3 region has the DNA TGTGCCTGGAGGGGCCAAGTAGCGACAGATACGCAGTATTTT.

V gene TRBV5-1 combines with J gene TRBJ1-4; D might be TRBD1 (6 bases). The CDR3 is 14 residues long. The ends were cut back, 2 bases at V and 7 bases at J, with 12 bases in the middle. The germline CDR1 and CDR2 sequences are SGHRS and YFSETQ. In DNA, the CDR3 is TGCGCCAGCAGCTTAGGGGGACTAACTGAAAAACTGTTTTTT. It specifies CASSLGGLTEKLFF.

This clone was counted between two and nine times. V is TRBV10-3 and J is TRBJ2-2; D is unresolved. Trimming pared 2 bases from V and 0 bases from J, leaving 4 bases between. Germline V gene sequence: CDR1 ENHRY, CDR2 SYGVKD. The CDR3 covers 14 residues. The CDR3 region is CAISESPNTGELFF. In DNA form, the CDR3 reads TGTGCCATCAGTGAGAGCCCGAACACCGGGGAGCTGTTTTTT.

The gene calls are TRBV27 and TRBJ2-7; D might be TRBD2 (5 bases). The germline V gene encodes CDR1 MNHEY and CDR2 SMNVEV (reference sequence). The ends were cut back, 8 bases at V and 2 bases at J, with 13 bases in the middle. This CDR3 contains 13 residues. The CDR3 DNA follows: TGTGCCAGCCGCGCGACTACAACCTACGAGCAGTACTTC. Amino acid sequence: CASRATTTYEQYF.

The chain combines TRBV7-6 with TRBJ2-1, with 11 bases lining up with TRBD2. V lost 4 bases to trimming and J lost 9 bases; unmatched junction nucleotides: 17. Germline CDR1 reads SGHVS; CDR2 reads FNYEAQ. The CDR3 runs 18 residues. CDR3 DNA: TGTGCCAGCAGCTCACCGCACTCGAGGGGGACTAGCGGTGGTGAGCAGTTCTTC. Amino acid sequence: CASSSPHSRGTSGGEQFF.

The rearrangement joins TRBV29-1 to TRBJ1-4; D is uncertain. Germline lookup yields CDR1 SQVTM and CDR2 ANQGSEA. The ends were cut back, 4 bases at V and 5 bases at J, with 8 bases in the middle. CDR3 size: 12 residues. The CDR3 nucleotides are TGCAGCGTTGGGGGATCAAATGAAAAACTGTTTTTT. Translation: CSVGGSNEKLFF.

The chain links TRBV11-2 to TRBJ1-2; D is ambiguous. This CDR3 spans 14 amino acids. The V and J ends lost 4 bases and 2 bases respectively, with 11 bases between them. Germline assignment: CDR1 SGHAT and CDR2 FQNNGV. The CDR3 sequence: CASSWGTENYGYTF. DNA for the CDR3: TGTGCCAGCAGCTGGGGAACAGAAAACTATGGCTACACCTTC.

V is TRBV6-6 and J is TRBJ1-2; D may be TRBD1 (6 bases). The germline CDR1 and CDR2 sequences are MNHNY and SVGAGI (reference sequence). V lost 8 bases and J 6 bases, leaving 13 bases between the germline ends. This CDR3 is built from 12 residues. CDR3 protein: CASLDRFHGYTF. CDR3 in DNA: TGTGCCAGCCTAGACAGGTTTCATGGCTACACCTTC.

The table lists this clone with a few counts. The genes are TRBV30 and TRBJ2-7, with D perhaps TRBD1 or TRBD2 (5 bases each). CDR1 and CDR2 (germline): GTSNPN, SVGIG (reference sequence). The length of the CDR3 is 12 residues. V gave up 1 base and J gave up 6 bases, with 10 bases separating them. CDR3 DNA sequence: TGTGCCTGGAGTGACTGGGGGAGCGAGCAGTACTTC. Its translation is CAWSDWGSEQYF.

The chain joins TRBV4-1 to TRBJ2-2; 10 nucleotides match TRBD2. Germline V gene data show CDR1 as MGHRA and CDR2 as YSYEKL. The CDR3 has 17 residues. V lost 3 bases, J lost 6 bases, and 10 bases stayed unmatched. The CDR3 DNA sequence: TGCGCCAGCAGCCAGCTAGCGGGAGCGCGGTTGGCCGGGGAGCTGTTTTTT. Amino acid sequence: CASSQLAGARLAGELFF.

This clone showed up just a few times. The chain is built from TRBV7-9 and TRBJ2-3, with 7 bases that match TRBD2. This CDR3 is 18 amino acids long. Germline V gene sequence: CDR1 SEHNR, CDR2 FQNEAQ (reference sequence). V was clipped by 4 bases and J by 0 bases; unmatched bases: 13. In DNA form, the CDR3 reads TGTGCCAGCAGCTCCTTCGGGGGGATGGCTACTAGCACAGATACGCAGTATTTT. Its translation: CASSSFGGMATSTDTQYF.